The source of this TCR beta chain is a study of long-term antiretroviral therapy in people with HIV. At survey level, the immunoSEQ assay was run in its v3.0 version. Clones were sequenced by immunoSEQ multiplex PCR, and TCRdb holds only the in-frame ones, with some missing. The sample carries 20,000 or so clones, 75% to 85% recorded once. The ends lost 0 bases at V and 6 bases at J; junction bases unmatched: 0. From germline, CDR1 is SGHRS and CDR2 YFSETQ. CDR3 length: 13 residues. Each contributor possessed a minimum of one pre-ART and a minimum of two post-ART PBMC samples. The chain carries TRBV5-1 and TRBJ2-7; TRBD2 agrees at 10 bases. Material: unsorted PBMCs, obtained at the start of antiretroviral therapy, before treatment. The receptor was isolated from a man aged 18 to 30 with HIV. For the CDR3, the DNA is TGCGCCAGCAGCTTGGGACTAGCGGGCGAGCAGTACTTC. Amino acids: CASSLGLAGEQYF. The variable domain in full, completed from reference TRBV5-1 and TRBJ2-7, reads KAGVTQTPRYLIKTRGQQVTLSCSPISGHRSVSWYQQTPGQGLQFLFEYFSETQRNKGNFPGRFSGRQFSNSRSEMNVSTLELGDSALYLCASSLGLAGEQYFGPGTRLTVT.